These T cell receptor beta chains were read from a single sample in a study of identical twins. Using its own MiXCR run on the 5' RACE reads, TCRdb lists one record per CDR3 protein. The sample has 550,000 to 700,000 distinct CDR3 sequences, 20% to 25% seen once; the top ten hold roughly 4%. These same data were also listed under a study on T cells expressing NK-cell markers.

Sequences were obtained from PBMCs. The receptors shown here come from a woman aged 18-29 years in good health. CDR3s include the opening cysteine and the closing phenylalanine or tryptophan. D genes are given only for firm matches. Clone sizes are given selectively: once, few, many, or a class where the clone is expanded.

D gene,V gene,CDR3 length,J gene,clone size,CDR3 protein,CDR3 DNA
.,TRBV6-1,14,TRBJ1-5,few,CASWGGASNQPQHF,TGTGCCAGCTGGGGGGGTGCTAGCAATCAGCCCCAGCATTTT
.,TRBV20-1,13,TRBJ2-3,few,CSTGGAYTDTQYF,TGCAGTACAGGGGGGGCATACACAGATACGCAGTATTTT
.,TRBV12-3/TRBV12-4,16,TRBJ2-3,few,CASSLKVTGITDTQYF,TGTGCCAGCAGTTTAAAGGTCACGGGAATCACAGATACGCAGTATTTT
TRBD1,TRBV6-1,14,TRBJ1-6,.,CASRLTGQSSPLHF,TGTGCCAGCAGGCTGACAGGGCAGAGTTCACCCCTCCACTTT
.,TRBV20-1,12,TRBJ2-7,many,CSARVGGYEQYF,TGCAGTGCTAGAGTTGGGGGCTACGAGCAGTACTTC
.,TRBV6-6,13,TRBJ2-7,many,CASSQGGAYEQYF,TGTGCCAGCAGTCAGGGGGGAGCCTACGAGCAGTACTTC
.,TRBV12-3/TRBV12-4,14,TRBJ2-5,.,CASSIRRARETQYF,TGTGCCAGTAGTATCCGCCGGGCGAGGGAGACCCAGTACTTC
TRBD1,TRBV7-2,15,TRBJ2-7,.,CASSLIGTGDHEQYF,TGTGCCAGCAGTTTGATAGGGACAGGGGACCACGAGCAGTACTTC
.,TRBV20-1,15,TRBJ1-3,many,CSARPPTVGPRGIYF,TGCAGTGCTAGGCCCCCTACTGTCGGTCCAAGGGGCATATATTTT
.,TRBV18,16,TRBJ2-3,.,CASSEQGPTVPDTQYF,TGTGCCAGCTCCGAGCAGGGACCCACGGTCCCAGATACGCAGTATTTT
.,TRBV30,15,TRBJ2-6,.,CAWSPPGSGANVLTF,TGTGCCTGGAGTCCTCCAGGGTCCGGGGCCAACGTCCTGACTTTC
.,TRBV11-2,14,TRBJ2-1,many,CASSLRLPQNEQFF,TGTGCCAGCAGCTTAAGACTACCCCAGAATGAGCAGTTCTTC
TRBD2,TRBV7-9,15,TRBJ2-2,.,CASSKTSGRAGELFF,TGTGCCAGCAGCAAGACTAGCGGGAGGGCCGGGGAGCTGTTTTTT
.,TRBV7-9,15,TRBJ1-2,once,CASSLAVAGWYGYTF,TGTGCCAGCAGCTTAGCCGTGGCGGGTTGGTATGGCTACACCTTC
.,TRBV27,14,TRBJ2-7,few,CASSYLDRNYEQYF,TGTGCCAGCAGTTACCTTGACAGGAACTACGAGCAGTACTTC
TRBD2,TRBV5-1,16,TRBJ2-1,many,CASNIGLAGSYNEQFF,TGCGCCAGCAACATCGGGCTAGCGGGGTCCTACAATGAGCAGTTCTTC
.,TRBV5-1,16,TRBJ2-3,.,CASSLGGTVETDTQYF,TGCGCCAGCAGCTTGGGGGGAACCGTGGAAACAGATACGCAGTATTTT
.,TRBV6-5,15,TRBJ2-3,many,CASSYQSSGSGTQYF,TGTGCCAGCAGTTACCAATCGTCTGGTTCGGGTACGCAGTATTTT
TRBD2,TRBV5-1,16,TRBJ2-2,many,CASSSIASGVVGELFF,TGCGCCAGCAGTTCGATTGCTAGCGGGGTCGTCGGGGAGCTGTTTTTT
TRBD1,TRBV5-1,13,TRBJ2-1,.,CASSWDRINEQFF,TGCGCCAGCAGCTGGGACAGGATCAATGAGCAGTTCTTC
TRBD2,TRBV7-7,18,TRBJ2-1,.,CASSSTVGTSGHLGEQFF,TGTGCTAGCAGCTCCACCGTCGGGACTAGCGGGCACCTTGGTGAGCAGTTCTTC
.,TRBV12-3/TRBV12-4,16,TRBJ2-7,.,CASSRYQQGSSYEQYF,TGTGCCAGCAGCCGTTATCAACAGGGAAGCTCCTACGAGCAGTACTTC
.,TRBV28,16,TRBJ2-5,many,CASSFFGQGRHETQYF,TGTGCCAGCAGTTTTTTCGGGCAGGGGAGGCATGAGACCCAGTACTTC
TRBD1,TRBV20-1,14,TRBJ2-3,few,CSAGIGQGTDTQYF,TGCAGTGCTGGGATCGGACAGGGAACAGATACGCAGTATTTT
.,TRBV29-1,11,TRBJ1-3,few,CSVDRGNTIYF,TGCAGCGTTGATAGGGGAAACACCATATATTTT
TRBD1,TRBV19,16,TRBJ2-7,.,CASSSLHRDSSNEQYF,TGTGCCAGTAGTAGCCTCCACCGGGACAGTAGCAACGAGCAGTACTTC
.,TRBV12-3/TRBV12-4,16,TRBJ2-3,.,CASSGRGRGSTDTQYF,TGTGCCAGCAGCGGCAGGGGGCGGGGGAGCACAGATACGCAGTATTTT
.,TRBV7-2,13,TRBJ2-7,.,CASSPRITYEQYF,TGTGCCAGCAGCCCCAGGATCACCTACGAGCAGTACTTC
.,TRBV9,17,TRBJ2-1,few,CASSVGVSVAHRYEQFF,TGTGCCAGCAGCGTAGGGGTGTCAGTAGCACATCGCTATGAGCAGTTCTTC
.,TRBV7-9,14,TRBJ1-1,.,CASSFLPWDTEAFF,TGTGCCAGCAGCTTTTTACCCTGGGACACTGAAGCTTTCTTT
TRBD2,TRBV4-2,17,TRBJ2-2,.,CASSQEGGSGRGGELFF,TGTGCCAGCAGCCAAGAAGGGGGTAGCGGGAGAGGTGGGGAGCTGTTTTTT
TRBD2,TRBV11-2,19,TRBJ2-6,.,CASSYRGGSSGSGANVLTF,TGTGCCAGCAGCTACCGGGGGGGGTCCTCAGGCTCTGGGGCCAACGTCCTGACTTTC
TRBD2,TRBV7-3,17,TRBJ2-1,.,CASSLYRASGGADEQFF,TGTGCCAGCAGCTTATATAGGGCCAGCGGGGGGGCGGATGAGCAGTTCTTC
.,TRBV6-1,15,TRBJ1-5,many,CASSKGLRDGQPQHF,TGTGCCAGCAGTAAGGGCCTGAGAGACGGTCAGCCCCAGCATTTT
.,TRBV6-1,14,TRBJ2-1,few,CATRGFGSYNEQFF,TGTGCCACTCGGGGGTTCGGCTCCTACAATGAGCAGTTCTTC
.,TRBV12-3/TRBV12-4,17,TRBJ2-4,few,CASSFDSSSPKGNIQYF,TGTGCCAGCAGTTTCGATAGCAGTTCCCCCAAAGGGAACATTCAGTACTTC
.,TRBV7-2,13,TRBJ2-5,.,CASSMRVGETQYF,TGTGCCAGCAGCATGAGGGTAGGAGAGACCCAGTACTTC
.,TRBV2,17,TRBJ2-2,.,CASGVQIGQTNTGELFF,TGTGCCAGTGGGGTTCAAATAGGACAGACGAACACCGGGGAGCTGTTTTTT
.,TRBV2,10,TRBJ2-7,.,CAMGRPQQYF,TGTGCTATGGGAAGGCCCCAGCAGTACTTC
.,TRBV5-6,11,TRBJ2-7,many,CASSLGAKQYF,TGTGCCAGCAGCTTGGGGGCGAAGCAGTACTTC